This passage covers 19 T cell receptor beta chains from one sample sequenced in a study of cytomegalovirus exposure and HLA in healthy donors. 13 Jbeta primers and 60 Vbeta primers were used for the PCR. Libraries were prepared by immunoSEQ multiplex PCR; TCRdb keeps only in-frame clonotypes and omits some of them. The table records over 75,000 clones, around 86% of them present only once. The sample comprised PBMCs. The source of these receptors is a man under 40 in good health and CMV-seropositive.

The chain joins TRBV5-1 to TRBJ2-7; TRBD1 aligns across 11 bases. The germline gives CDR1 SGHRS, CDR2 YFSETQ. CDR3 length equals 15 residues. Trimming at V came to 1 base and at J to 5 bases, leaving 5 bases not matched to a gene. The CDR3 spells CASSLRTGGIDEQYF. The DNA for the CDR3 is TGCGCCAGCAGCTTGAGGACAGGGGGCATCGACGAGCAGTACTTC.

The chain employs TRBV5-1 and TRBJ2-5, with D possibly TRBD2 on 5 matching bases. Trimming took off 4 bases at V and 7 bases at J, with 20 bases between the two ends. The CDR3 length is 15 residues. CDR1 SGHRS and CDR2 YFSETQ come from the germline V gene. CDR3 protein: CASSAGGRRLMTQYF. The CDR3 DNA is TGCGCCAGCAGCGCCGGAGGCAGGAGACTTATGACCCAGTACTTC. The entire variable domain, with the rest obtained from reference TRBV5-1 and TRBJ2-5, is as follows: KAGVTQTPRYLIKTRGQQVTLSCSPISGHRSVSWYQQTPGQGLQFLFEYFSETQRNKGNFPGRFSGRQFSNSRSEMNVSTLELGDSALYLCASSAGGRRLMTQYFGPGTRLLVL.

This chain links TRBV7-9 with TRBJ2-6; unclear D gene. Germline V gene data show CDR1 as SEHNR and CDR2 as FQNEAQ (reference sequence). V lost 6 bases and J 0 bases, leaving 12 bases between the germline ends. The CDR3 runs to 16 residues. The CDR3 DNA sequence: TGTGCCAGCAGTCTGCTAGTCCTCTCTGGGGCCAACGTCCTGACTTTC. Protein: CASSLLVLSGANVLTF.

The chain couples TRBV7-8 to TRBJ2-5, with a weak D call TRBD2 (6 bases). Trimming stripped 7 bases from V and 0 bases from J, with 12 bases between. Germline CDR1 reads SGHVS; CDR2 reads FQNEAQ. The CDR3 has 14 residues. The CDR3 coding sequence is TGTGCCAGCACAAAACGGGACTACCAAGAGACCCAGTACTTC. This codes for CASTKRDYQETQYF. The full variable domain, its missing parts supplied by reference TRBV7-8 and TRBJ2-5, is GAGVSQSPRYKVAKRGQDVALRCDPISGHVSLFWYQQALGQGPEFLTYFQNEAQLDKSGLPSDRFFAERPEGSVSTLKIQRTQQEDSAVYLCASTKRDYQETQYFGPGTRLLVL.

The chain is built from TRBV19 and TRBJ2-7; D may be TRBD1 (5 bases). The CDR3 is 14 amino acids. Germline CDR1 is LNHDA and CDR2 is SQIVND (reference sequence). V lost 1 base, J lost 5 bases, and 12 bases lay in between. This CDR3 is CASSIVAQAHEQYF. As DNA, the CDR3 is TGTGCCAGTAGTATAGTTGCACAGGCCCACGAGCAGTACTTC.

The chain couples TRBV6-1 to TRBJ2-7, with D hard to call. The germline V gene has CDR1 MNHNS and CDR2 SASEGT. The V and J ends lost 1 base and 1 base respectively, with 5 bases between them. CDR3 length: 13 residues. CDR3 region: CASSEGASYEQYF. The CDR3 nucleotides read TGTGCCAGCAGTGAAGGGGCATCCTACGAGCAGTACTTC.

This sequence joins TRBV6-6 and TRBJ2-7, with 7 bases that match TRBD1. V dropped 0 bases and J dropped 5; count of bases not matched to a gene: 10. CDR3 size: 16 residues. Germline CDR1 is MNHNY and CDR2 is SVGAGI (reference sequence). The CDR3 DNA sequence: TGTGCCAGCAGTTACTCCGTGCTGACAGGGTCAGACGAGCAGTACTTC. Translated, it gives CASSYSVLTGSDEQYF.

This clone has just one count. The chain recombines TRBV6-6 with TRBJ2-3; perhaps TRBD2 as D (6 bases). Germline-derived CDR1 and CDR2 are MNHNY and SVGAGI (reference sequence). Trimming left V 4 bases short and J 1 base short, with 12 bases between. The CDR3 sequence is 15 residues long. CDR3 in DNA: TGTGCCAGCAGTTTTGGAGGGCCGGGCACAGATACGCAGTATTTT. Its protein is CASSFGGPGTDTQYF.

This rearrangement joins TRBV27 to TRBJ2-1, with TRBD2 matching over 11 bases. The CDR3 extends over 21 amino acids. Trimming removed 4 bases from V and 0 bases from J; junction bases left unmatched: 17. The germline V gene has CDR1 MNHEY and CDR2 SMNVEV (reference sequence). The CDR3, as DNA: TGTGCCAGCAGTTCCATTGCCCGGACCGGGACTAGCGGAAGCTCCTACAATGAGCAGTTCTTC. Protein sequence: CASSSIARTGTSGSSYNEQFF.

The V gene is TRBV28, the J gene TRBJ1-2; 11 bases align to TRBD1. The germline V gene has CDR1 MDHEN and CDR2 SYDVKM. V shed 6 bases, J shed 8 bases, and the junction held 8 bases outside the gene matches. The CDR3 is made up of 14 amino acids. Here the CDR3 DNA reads TGTGCCAGCAGCGACGGACAGGGGGCTGGGGGCTACACCTTC. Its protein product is CASSDGQGAGGYTF.

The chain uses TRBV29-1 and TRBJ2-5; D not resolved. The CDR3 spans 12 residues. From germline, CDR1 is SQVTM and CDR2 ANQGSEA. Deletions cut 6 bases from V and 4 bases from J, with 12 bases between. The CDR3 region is CSVLMTPETQYF. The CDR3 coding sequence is TGCAGCGTGCTCATGACTCCAGAGACCCAGTACTTC.

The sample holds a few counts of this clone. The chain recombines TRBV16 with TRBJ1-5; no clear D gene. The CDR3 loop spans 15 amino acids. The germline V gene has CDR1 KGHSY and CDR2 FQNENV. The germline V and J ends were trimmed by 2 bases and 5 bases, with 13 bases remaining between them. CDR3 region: CASSQQEGVDQPQHF. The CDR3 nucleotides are TGTGCCAGCAGCCAACAGGAGGGAGTAGATCAGCCCCAGCATTTT. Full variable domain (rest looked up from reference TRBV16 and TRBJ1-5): GEEVAQTPKHLVRGEGQKAKLYCAPIKGHSYVFWYQQVLKNEFKFLISFQNENVFDETGMPKERFSAKCLPNSPCSLEIQATKLEDSAVYFCASSQQEGVDQPQHFGDGTRLSIL.

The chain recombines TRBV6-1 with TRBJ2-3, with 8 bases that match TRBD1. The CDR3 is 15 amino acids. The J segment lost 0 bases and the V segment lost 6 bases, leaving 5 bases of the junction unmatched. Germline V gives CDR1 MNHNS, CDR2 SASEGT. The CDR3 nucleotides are TGTGCCAGCAGGTTACAGGGGGTAAGCACAGATACGCAGTATTTT. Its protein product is CASRLQGVSTDTQYF.

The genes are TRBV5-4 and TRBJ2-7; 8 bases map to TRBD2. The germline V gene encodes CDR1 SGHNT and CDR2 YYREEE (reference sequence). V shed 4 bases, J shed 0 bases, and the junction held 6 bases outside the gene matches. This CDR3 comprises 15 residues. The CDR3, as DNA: TGTGCCAGCAGCCTCCCGGGACTAGTCTCCTACGAGCAGTACTTC. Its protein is CASSLPGLVSYEQYF.

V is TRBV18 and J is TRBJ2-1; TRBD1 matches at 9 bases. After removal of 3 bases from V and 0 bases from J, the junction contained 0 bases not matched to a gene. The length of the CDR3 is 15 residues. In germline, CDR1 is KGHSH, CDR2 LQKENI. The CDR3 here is CASSPDRGSYNEQFF. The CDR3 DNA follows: TGTGCCAGCTCACCGGACAGGGGCTCCTACAATGAGCAGTTCTTC.

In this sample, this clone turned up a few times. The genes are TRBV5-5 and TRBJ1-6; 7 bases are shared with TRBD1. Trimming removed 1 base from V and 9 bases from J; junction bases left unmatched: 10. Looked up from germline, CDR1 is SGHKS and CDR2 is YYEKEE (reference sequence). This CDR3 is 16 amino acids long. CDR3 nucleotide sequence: TGTGCCAGCAGCTTGCTGTCGGCCAGGGGGTCTTCACCCCTCCACTTT. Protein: CASSLLSARGSSPLHF. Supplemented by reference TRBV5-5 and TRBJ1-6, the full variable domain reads DAGVTQSPTHLIKTRGQQVTLRCSPISGHKSVSWYQQVLGQGPQFIFQYYEKEERGRGNFPDRFSARQFPNYSSELNVNALLLGDSALYLCASSLLSARGSSPLHFGNGTRLTVT.

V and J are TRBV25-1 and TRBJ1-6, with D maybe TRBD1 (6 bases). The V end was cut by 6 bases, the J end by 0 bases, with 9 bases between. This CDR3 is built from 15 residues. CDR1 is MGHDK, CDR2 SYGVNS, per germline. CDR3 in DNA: TGTGCCAGCAGCCAGGGGATCTCCTATAATTCACCCCTCCACTTT. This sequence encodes CASSQGISYNSPLHF. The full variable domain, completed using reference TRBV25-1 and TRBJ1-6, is EADIYQTPRYLVIGTGKKITLECSQTMGHDKMYWYQQDPGMELHLIHYSYGVNSTEKGDLSSESTVSRIRTEHFPLTLESARPSHTSQYLCASSQGISYNSPLHFGNGTRLTVT.

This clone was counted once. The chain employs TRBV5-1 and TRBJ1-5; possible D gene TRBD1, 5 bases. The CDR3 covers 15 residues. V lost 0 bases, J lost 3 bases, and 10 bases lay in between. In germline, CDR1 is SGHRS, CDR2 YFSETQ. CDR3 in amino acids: CASSLVSGNNQPQHF. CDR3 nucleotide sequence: TGCGCCAGCAGCTTGGTCTCAGGGAACAATCAGCCCCAGCATTTT.

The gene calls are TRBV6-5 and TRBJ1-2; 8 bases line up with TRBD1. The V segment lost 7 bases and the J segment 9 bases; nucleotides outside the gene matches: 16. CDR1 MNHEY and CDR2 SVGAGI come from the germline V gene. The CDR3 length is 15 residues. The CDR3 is CASISFDRGLKSYTF. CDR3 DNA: TGTGCCAGCATTTCTTTCGACAGGGGTCTAAAAAGCTACACCTTC.